The 25 T cell receptor beta chains listed next were all sequenced from one sample in a study of T cells in Graves' hyperthyroidism and ophthalmopathy. It was RNA transcripts that yielded the amplified TCR beta CDR3 regions. Primed by the HTBI set, a first-round RT-PCR was run on the TCR CDR3. TCRdb recomputed calls from the multiplex PCR reads with MiXCR, one row per CDR3 protein. The sample carries approximately 400,000 distinct CDR3 sequences, around a quarter recorded once. The sample was blood. These receptors originate from a man aged 45-65 years with Graves' hyperthyroidism.

This clonotype came up many times. The chain has TRBV6-1 and TRBJ2-3, with D maybe TRBD2 (6 bases). Deletions cut 2 bases from V and 2 bases from J, with 14 bases between. Germline V gene sequence: CDR1 MNHNS, CDR2 SASEGT. This CDR3 has 16 residues. The CDR3, as DNA: TGTGCCAGCAGTGAAAGAATTAGCGGTCCCACAGATACGCAGTATTTT. Its protein is CASSERISGPTDTQYF.

This clonotype was observed many times. The chain has TRBV7-3 and TRBJ2-3; TRBD2 matches 9 bases. The CDR3 runs 16 residues. V was clipped by 4 bases and J by 1 base; unmatched bases: 6. The germline V gene encodes CDR1 SGHTA and CDR2 FQGTGA. The CDR3 reads CASSSMTSGRTDTQYF. The DNA for the CDR3 is TGTGCCAGCAGCTCCATGACTAGCGGTCGCACAGATACGCAGTATTTT.

V and J are TRBV3-1 and TRBJ2-3, with TRBD2 identical over 14 bases. The CDR3 is made up of 19 amino acids. V trimming: 3 bases; J trimming: 1 base; junction bases outside the gene matches: 9. Germline loops: CDR1 LGHDT, CDR2 YNNKEL (reference sequence). The CDR3 sequence is CASSQLPGLAGARTDTQYF. The CDR3 coding sequence is TGTGCCAGCAGCCAGCTCCCGGGACTAGCGGGGGCTCGCACAGATACGCAGTATTTT.

This clonotype has just a few counts. The chain recombines TRBV6-2 or TRBV6-3 with TRBJ2-6; D is ambiguous. This CDR3 has 19 amino acids. Between the trimmed V and J ends, which lost 5 bases and 1 base, there was a span of 21 bases. In germline, CDR1 is MNHEY, CDR2 SVGEGT. CDR3 residues: CASSGSDGTGGSGANVLTF. In DNA, the CDR3 is TGTGCCAGCAGTGGAAGTGACGGAACCGGCGGATCTGGGGCCAACGTCCTGACTTTC.

Ten or more counts support this clonotype. V is TRBV6-1 and J is TRBJ2-7; TRBD1 matches at 9 bases. Germline V gene sequence: CDR1 MNHNS, CDR2 SASEGT. This CDR3 contains 14 residues. The J segment lost 4 bases and the V segment lost 8 bases, leaving 9 bases of the junction unmatched. CDR3 bases: TGTGCCAGCGGTGGGGGGGGACAGGGATACGAGCAGTACTTC. As protein: CASGGGGQGYEQYF.

This rearrangement joins TRBV18 to TRBJ2-3; D unresolved. The germline V gene has CDR1 KGHSH and CDR2 LQKENI. The V end lost 1 base, the J end lost 4 bases, and 15 bases lay between the germline ends. The CDR3 length is 16 residues. CDR3 sequence reads: CASSPLGRLGPDTQYF. DNA of the CDR3: TGTGCCAGCTCACCACTCGGCAGGTTAGGTCCAGATACGCAGTATTTT. The full variable domain, its missing parts supplied by reference TRBV18 and TRBJ2-3, is NAGVMQNPRHLVRRRGQEARLRCSPMKGHSHVYWYRQLPEEGLKFMVYLQKENIIDESGMPKERFSAEFPKEGPSILRIQQVVRGDSAAYFCASSPLGRLGPDTQYFGPGTRLTVL.

V gene TRBV7-3 combines with J gene TRBJ2-2; 7 bases agree with TRBD1. V shed 5 bases and J 8 bases; nucleotides not matched to a gene: 11. This CDR3 comprises 15 residues. CDR1 and CDR2 (germline): SGHTA, FQGTGA. For the CDR3, the DNA is TGTGCCAGCAGCCCAGGACAGGCCGGAAAGGGGGAGCTGTTTTTT. Translated, it gives CASSPGQAGKGELFF.

The chain recombines TRBV3-1 with TRBJ2-2, with 10 bases lining up with TRBD1. The CDR3 runs 16 residues. Germline CDR1 reads LGHDT; CDR2 reads YNNKEL (reference sequence). The trim removed 5 bases at V and 5 bases at J, leaving 8 bases unmatched. The CDR3 sequence is CASSATGGVKTGELFF. In DNA, the CDR3 is TGTGCCAGCAGCGCGACAGGGGGCGTAAAGACCGGGGAGCTGTTTTTT.

The CDR3 sequence: CASRKTVDNQPQHF. The CDR3 region has the DNA TGTGCCAGCAGGAAGACGGTAGACAATCAGCCCCAGCATTTT. This chain uses TRBV7-2 with TRBJ1-5; no clear D. Trimming removed 6 bases at V and 3 bases at J, with 12 bases between. The germline V gene has CDR1 SGHTA and CDR2 FQGNSA. The CDR3 covers 14 residues.

This clonotype was counted a few times. The rearrangement links TRBV14 to TRBJ1-1; no definite D call. This CDR3 has 13 amino acids. V shed 1 base and J shed 3 bases, with 6 bases lying between them. CDR1 SGHDN and CDR2 FVKESK come from the germline V gene. CDR3 region: CASSQGIYTEAFF. The CDR3 region has the DNA TGTGCCAGCAGCCAAGGAATCTACACTGAAGCTTTCTTT.

The CDR3 nucleotides read TGCAGTGCTGGGGACAGGGGGCCTCGTGGCTACACCTTC. This gives the protein CSAGDRGPRGYTF. The rearrangement links TRBV20-1 to TRBJ1-2, with 12 bases matching TRBD1. Losses at the gene ends were 5 bases for V and 7 bases for J; bases not matched to a gene: 5. This CDR3 has 13 amino acids. From germline, CDR1 is DFQATT and CDR2 SNEGSKA (reference sequence).

This clonotype was picked up many times. The rearrangement links TRBV12-3 or TRBV12-4 to TRBJ2-7; D possibly corresponds to TRBD1 (5 bases). V was shortened by 6 bases and J by 3 bases, with 15 bases between the two germline ends. The CDR3 contains 14 residues. In DNA, the CDR3 is TGTGCCAGCAGCCGGGCAGGGCAAAACTACGAGCAGTACTTC. Translated, it gives CASSRAGQNYEQYF.

This clonotype was recorded many times. The chain links TRBV28 to TRBJ2-5; 11 bases line up with TRBD2. Germline lookup yields CDR1 MDHEN and CDR2 SYDVKM. V gave up 5 bases and J gave up 5 bases; unmatched junction bases: 4. CDR3 size: 14 residues. The CDR3 nucleotides read TGTGCCAGCAGTACTAGCGGGAGACGGGAGACCCAGTACTTC. This gives the protein CASSTSGRRETQYF.

This clonotype has more than one count but fewer than ten. This rearrangement joins TRBV29-1 to TRBJ2-5, with D perhaps TRBD2 (6 bases). V was clipped by 6 bases and J by 0 bases, with 23 bases between them. Germline loops: CDR1 SQVTM, CDR2 ANQGSEA. There are 17 residues in the CDR3. Here the CDR3 reads CSVSGTRGIGYQETQYF. CDR3 bases: TGCAGCGTATCCGGGACCCGGGGGATAGGGTACCAAGAGACCCAGTACTTC.

This chain connects TRBV6-4 to TRBJ2-3; D is possibly TRBD2 (5 bases). CDR3 length: 14 residues. The germline V gene encodes CDR1 MRHNA and CDR2 SNTAGT. V was cut by 7 bases and J by 0 bases, with 11 bases left in between. The CDR3 reads CASNWSGSTDTQYF. For the CDR3, the DNA is TGTGCCAGCAACTGGAGCGGTAGCACAGATACGCAGTATTTT.

V is TRBV5-1 and J is TRBJ2-5, with a tentative D call TRBD1 (5 bases). CDR1 is SGHRS and CDR2 is YFSETQ in the germline V gene. Trimming stripped 4 bases from V and 5 bases from J, with 18 bases between. CDR3 length: 15 amino acids. Written as DNA, the CDR3 is TGCGCCAGCAGCCCGGCAGGAGTCAAGGGGGAGACCCAGTACTTC. It yields the protein CASSPAGVKGETQYF. Full variable domain (missing parts from reference TRBV5-1 and TRBJ2-5): KAGVTQTPRYLIKTRGQQVTLSCSPISGHRSVSWYQQTPGQGLQFLFEYFSETQRNKGNFPGRFSGRQFSNSRSEMNVSTLELGDSALYLCASSPAGVKGETQYFGPGTRLLVL.

This clonotype has a handful of counts. The V call is TRBV9, the J call TRBJ1-2; D remains unclear. This CDR3 is 13 amino acids long. Trimming shortened V by 0 bases and J by 5 bases, and 8 bases separated the two germline ends. Germline lookup yields CDR1 SGDLS and CDR2 YYNGEE. CDR3 sequence (DNA): TGTGCCAGCAGCGTAGGAGGACTATATGGCTACACCTTC. Residues: CASSVGGLYGYTF.

Concerning this clonotype itself: A much larger clone differs by one base, so this may be a read error. The rearrangement uses TRBV2 and TRBJ2-1; a possible D gene is TRBD2 (5 bases). The germline V gene encodes CDR1 SNHLY and CDR2 FYNNEI. There are 11 residues in the CDR3. V lost 6 bases, J lost 8 bases, and 8 bases lay in between. The CDR3 protein is CASSEGDEQFF. CDR3 DNA: TGTGCCAGCAGCGAGGGCGATGAGCAGTTCTTC.

This clonotype was counted between two and nine times. V usage is TRBV5-1 and J usage is TRBJ2-7; 9 bases align to TRBD1. The CDR3 is 16 residues long. Unmatched junction bases numbered 5, after V lost 0 bases and J lost 1 base. The V gene's germline CDR1 is SGHRS and CDR2 YFSETQ. The CDR3 DNA sequence: TGCGCCAGCAGCTTGGGGGGGACAGGGATGTCCTACGAGCAGTACTTC. Translating gives CASSLGGTGMSYEQYF.

This clonotype was detected only a few times. This chain joins TRBV30 and TRBJ1-5; no clear D gene. V was shortened by 2 bases and J by 0 bases, with 14 bases between the two germline ends. CDR1 and CDR2 (germline): GTSNPN, SVGIG (reference sequence). CDR3 length equals 16 residues. CDR3 in DNA: TGTGCCTGGAGTCCCCCACCCAATTATAGCAATCAGCCCCAGCATTTT. Residues: CAWSPPPNYSNQPQHF.

On this clonotype: Just one base apart from a much larger clone, this may be a read error. The chain couples TRBV3-1 to TRBJ1-1, with D unclear. The CDR3 is made up of 12 amino acids. Germline assignment: CDR1 LGHDT and CDR2 YNNKEL (reference sequence). For the CDR3, the DNA is TGTGCCAGCAGCCAAATAAACACTGAAGGTTTCTTT. Translating it yields CASSQINTEGFF.

There are many counts of this clonotype. The J gene is TRBJ2-7, the V gene TRBV3-1; 7 bases agree with TRBD2. The ends lost 5 bases at V and 7 bases at J; junction bases unmatched: 14. CDR3 length: 15 residues. Germline assignment: CDR1 LGHDT and CDR2 YNNKEL (reference sequence). CDR3 in DNA: TGTGCCAGCAGCTCTGCTTCAGGGAGGGCTTGGGAGCAGTACTTC. Amino acid sequence: CASSSASGRAWEQYF.

V gene TRBV20-1 combines with J gene TRBJ2-1; D may be TRBD2 (5 bases). The V end lost 6 bases, the J end lost 2 bases, and 11 bases lay between the germline ends. The CDR3 spans 13 residues. The germline V gene has CDR1 DFQATT and CDR2 SNEGSKA (reference sequence). The CDR3 loop reads CSAAPGTYNEQFF. CDR3 sequence (DNA): TGCAGTGCAGCTCCGGGAACCTACAATGAGCAGTTCTTC.

This clonotype was found a few times. The chain uses TRBV24-1 and TRBJ2-7; no clear D gene. The germline CDR1 and CDR2 sequences are KGHDR and SFDVKD. V was shortened by 4 bases and J by 1 base, with 10 bases between the two germline ends. The CDR3 runs to 14 residues. The CDR3 bases are TGTGCCACCAGTGAACCCGACGGATCCTACGAGCAGTACTTC. Translated, it gives CATSEPDGSYEQYF.

This chain connects TRBV5-1 to TRBJ2-1; D possibly corresponds to TRBD2 (6 bases). The germline CDR1 and CDR2 sequences are SGHRS and YFSETQ. V shed 4 bases and J shed 7 bases, with 15 bases lying between them. CDR3 size: 14 residues. CDR3 residues: CASSPTLARNEQFF. The CDR3 bases are TGCGCCAGCAGCCCGACTCTAGCGAGAAATGAGCAGTTCTTC.